These 19 T cell receptor beta chains share one sample of origin, sequenced in a study of cytomegalovirus exposure and HLA in healthy donors. This PCR relied on a set of 60 Vbeta primers and 13 Jbeta primers. Here immunoSEQ multiplex PCR was the method, and the copy in TCRdb shows in-frame clones only, minus some. The table records some 140,000 clones, approximately 71% of them present only once. What was sequenced was PBMCs. Source of these receptors: a man between 25 and 39 years old in good health and CMV-seronegative.

This clone was seen once. The chain carries TRBV27 and TRBJ1-2; no firm D call. The V end lost 3 bases, the J end lost 2 bases, and 7 bases lay between the germline ends. This CDR3 contains 13 residues. The germline CDR1 and CDR2 sequences are MNHEY and SMNVEV (reference sequence). The CDR3 DNA reads as TGTGCCAGCAGTTTCCACGGGAACTATGGCTACACCTTC. This encodes CASSFHGNYGYTF.

The chain has TRBV28 and TRBJ2-7, with 9 positions matching TRBD1. This CDR3 has 17 amino acids. CDR1 is MDHEN, CDR2 SYDVKM, per germline. The V gene end was trimmed by 3 bases and the J gene end by 4 bases; junction bases not matched to a gene: 13. Here the CDR3 reads CASSFLSPGQGLYEQYF. Written as DNA, the CDR3 is TGTGCCAGCAGTTTTTTGAGCCCGGGACAGGGTTTGTACGAGCAGTACTTC.

This rearrangement joins TRBV23-1 to TRBJ2-2, with 8 bases identical to TRBD1. TRBV23-1 belongs to the ORF category, with a function that is uncertain. The CDR3 is 15 amino acids. V shed 0 bases, J shed 5 bases, and the junction held 2 bases outside the gene matches. CDR3 sequence: CASSQSNRGTGELFF. The CDR3 DNA sequence: TGCGCCAGCAGTCAATCGAACAGGGGGACCGGGGAGCTGTTTTTT.

This chain joins TRBV30 and TRBJ2-7; 9 nucleotides line up with TRBD1. Germline V lookup: CDR1 GTSNPN, CDR2 SVGIG (reference sequence). The CDR3 has 13 residues. Trimming took 4 bases from V and 3 from J; bases not matched to a gene: 4. The CDR3 DNA sequence: TGTGCCTGGAACAGGGGGCTAGACTACGAGCAGTACTTC. Translation: CAWNRGLDYEQYF.

This clone was observed a handful of times. V and J are TRBV28 and TRBJ2-5; the D gene is possibly TRBD2 (6 bases). V lost 5 bases to trimming and J lost 5 bases, with 18 bases between them. The CDR3 is made up of 15 amino acids. The V gene's germline CDR1 is MDHEN and CDR2 SYDVKM. The CDR3 reads CASSTRETLKETQYF. The CDR3 nucleotides are TGTGCCAGCAGTACACGGGAGACTCTGAAGGAGACCCAGTACTTC.

In its sample, this clone was seen a few times. CDR3 in amino acids: CASSAPRAGLGYNEQFF. The CDR3 nucleotides read TGTGCCAGCAGCGCTCCCCGGGCGGGCCTGGGGTACAATGAGCAGTTCTTC. The chain uses TRBV9 and TRBJ2-1; D is perhaps TRBD2 (5 bases). Trimming removed 3 bases from V and 4 bases from J, with 20 bases in between. CDR3 length: 17 amino acids. Germline CDR1 SGDLS, CDR2 YYNGEE.

This clone has a single count. The chain employs TRBV28 and TRBJ2-7; the D is unclear. The CDR3 is 13 amino acids. From germline, CDR1 is MDHEN and CDR2 SYDVKM. Trimming took 2 bases from V and 0 from J, leaving 5 bases between them. The CDR3 reads CASSLRSSYEQYF. CDR3 nucleotides: TGTGCCAGCAGTTTACGGAGCTCCTACGAGCAGTACTTC.

The chain links TRBV5-1 to TRBJ2-7; 7 positions match TRBD2. V lost 4 bases and J lost 0; bases outside the gene matches: 7. There are 15 residues in the CDR3. The V gene's germline CDR1 is SGHRS and CDR2 YFSETQ. In DNA form, the CDR3 reads TGCGCCAGCAGCGTGGACTCTAGCGGCTCCTACGAGCAGTACTTC. It codes for CASSVDSSGSYEQYF.

The rearrangement uses TRBV19 and TRBJ2-5; 11 bases agree with TRBD2. After removal of 5 bases from V and 4 bases from J, the junction contained 9 bases not matched to a gene. Germline assignment: CDR1 LNHDA and CDR2 SQIVND (reference sequence). CDR3 length equals 16 residues. This CDR3 reads CASSFSGRAFRETQYF. The CDR3 bases are TGTGCCAGTAGTTTTAGCGGGAGGGCCTTTCGAGAGACCCAGTACTTC.

The chain combines TRBV29-1 with TRBJ2-7, with 7 bases matching TRBD2. There are 14 residues in the CDR3. The V gene end was trimmed by 2 bases and the J gene end by 0 bases; junction bases not matched to a gene: 4. Germline CDR1 and CDR2: SQVTM and ANQGSEA. The CDR3 loop is CSVESSGHSYEQYF. The CDR3 DNA reads as TGCAGCGTTGAAAGTAGCGGGCACTCCTACGAGCAGTACTTC.

The chain is built from TRBV6-1 and TRBJ1-2, with 7 bases matching TRBD1. Germline values: CDR1 MNHNS, CDR2 SASEGT. Trimming took 2 bases from V and 2 from J; bases not matched to a gene: 5. This CDR3 has 15 amino acids. The CDR3 DNA reads TGTGCCAGCAGTGAATCAGGGGGGATAAACTATGGCTACACCTTC. Encoded protein: CASSESGGINYGYTF.

The chain combines TRBV27 with TRBJ1-1, with D uncertain. V shed 6 bases and J shed 5 bases, with 7 bases lying between them. This CDR3 contains 11 residues. Per germline, CDR1 MNHEY and CDR2 SMNVEV (reference sequence). CDR3 nucleotide sequence: TGTGCCAGCAGAAGGGAGACTGAAGCTTTCTTT. Translation gives CASRRETEAFF.

The chain joins TRBV11-2 to TRBJ2-5; 13 nucleotides agree with TRBD2. Germline V gene data show CDR1 as SGHAT and CDR2 as FQNNGV. The CDR3 sequence is 15 residues long. The trim removed 6 bases at V and 7 bases at J, leaving 8 bases unmatched. The CDR3 sequence: CASRLLAGGPWTQYF. The CDR3 DNA is TGTGCCAGCAGACTACTAGCGGGAGGGCCCTGGACCCAGTACTTC.

V usage is TRBV9 and J usage is TRBJ2-3, with D perhaps matching TRBD1 (6 bases). Trimming pared 5 bases from V and 4 bases from J, leaving 17 bases between. CDR1 and CDR2 from the germline V gene are SGDLS and YYNGEE. This CDR3 is 15 amino acids long. CDR3 in DNA: TGTGCCAGCAGTCGGACAGTTCGGAGCTCAGATACGCAGTATTTT. This gives the protein CASSRTVRSSDTQYF. Full variable domain (missing parts from reference TRBV9 and TRBJ2-3): DSGVTQTPKHLITATGQRVTLRCSPRSGDLSVYWYQQSLDQGLQFLIQYYNGEERAKGNILERFSAQQFPDLHSELNLSSLELGDSALYFCASSRTVRSSDTQYFGPGTRLTVL.

This chain links TRBV9 with TRBJ1-1; possibly TRBD1 for D (6 bases). CDR3 size: 13 residues. V shed 5 bases and J shed 5 bases, with 13 bases lying between them. The germline V gene has CDR1 SGDLS and CDR2 YYNGEE. Here the CDR3 DNA reads TGTGCCAGCAGTCAACAGGGAAGGACTGAAGCTTTCTTT. Protein product: CASSQQGRTEAFF.

This clone occurred a few times. V and J are TRBV5-1 and TRBJ2-3; possibly TRBD1 for D (5 bases). Germline-derived CDR1 and CDR2 are SGHRS and YFSETQ. Trimming stripped 0 bases from V and 1 base from J, with 9 bases between. This CDR3 is built from 15 residues. The DNA of the CDR3 is TGCGCCAGCAGCTTGGGGGGCATAGGCACAGATACGCAGTATTTT. Its translation: CASSLGGIGTDTQYF.

A word on this clone: One end of the junction does not line up with germline, which may come from a read error. J is TRBJ1-2 and V is TRBV30; TRBD1 aligns across 7 bases. The CDR3 is 13 amino acids. Germline values: CDR1 GTSNPN, CDR2 SVGIG (reference sequence). CDR3 in DNA: TGTGCGTGGACGACAGGGCCAAACTATGGCTACACCTTC. Residues: CAWTTGPNYGYTF.

The DNA of the CDR3 is TGTGCCAGCAGCTTAGGGCGGGCTAAGTACTACGAGCAGTACTTC. It specifies CASSLGRAKYYEQYF. V usage is TRBV13 and J usage is TRBJ2-7; D perhaps matches TRBD2 (5 bases). This CDR3 has 15 residues. CDR1 is PRHDT and CDR2 is FYEKMQ in the germline V gene (reference sequence). Trimming removed 0 bases at V and 3 bases at J, with 12 bases between.

This clone appeared once. The CDR3 DNA reads as TGCGCCAGCAGCCCTCCCCCTCAACTAGCGGGAGGCAATGAGCAGTTCTTC. This translates into CASSPPPQLAGGNEQFF. The chain uses TRBV4-1 and TRBJ2-1; 12 bases match TRBD2. The trim removed 4 bases at V and 6 bases at J, leaving 10 bases unmatched. The CDR3 is 17 amino acids. The germline CDR1 and CDR2 sequences are MGHRA and YSYEKL.